These T cell receptor beta chains were read from a single sample in a study of Ad26.COV2.S vaccination and SARS-CoV-2 variants. Sequenced by immunoSEQ multiplex PCR; TCRdb stores in-frame clones only, minus some. The sample has some 340,000 clones; approximately 86% are singletons. This specimen consisted of peripheral blood, obtained in a trial of Ad26.COV2.S vaccine versus placebo. Receptors were obtained from a person between 18 and 60 years old who received the Ad26.COV2.S COVID-19 vaccine or a placebo. CDR3s include the opening cysteine and the closing phenylalanine or tryptophan. A D gene is named only where the DNA matches it firmly. Clone size is not always given. Where it is, it says once, few, many or a class for expanded clones.

D gene,clone size,V gene,J gene,CDR3 protein,CDR3 DNA
NA,few,TRBV7-9,TRBJ1-5,CASSSDSNQPQHF,TGTGCCAGCAGCTCGGACAGCAATCAGCCCCAGCATTTT
NA,few,TRBV9,TRBJ1-2,CASSPRGGNYGYTF,TGTGCCAGCAGCCCTAGGGGTGGTAACTATGGCTACACCTTC
TRBD1,NA,TRBV5-1,TRBJ2-7,CASSFYGQGSYEQYF,TGCGCCAGCAGCTTTTACGGACAGGGTTCCTACGAGCAGTACTTC
NA,once,TRBV5-1,TRBJ2-3,CASSLGEEGDTQYF,TGCGCCAGCAGCTTGGGGGAGGAAGGAGATACGCAGTATTTT
NA,NA,TRBV3-1/TRBV3-2,TRBJ2-4,CASSRQYKNIQYF,TGTGCCAGCAGCCGACAGTACAAAAACATTCAGTACTTC
NA,NA,TRBV19,TRBJ1-5,CASSIDGAARNQPQHF,TGTGCCAGTAGTATAGATGGGGCAGCCCGGAATCAGCCCCAGCATTTT
TRBD1,NA,TRBV4-2,TRBJ1-6,CASSHPPQDRALYNSPLHF,TGTGCCAGCAGCCACCCACCTCAAGACAGGGCGCTTTATAATTCACCCCTCCACTTT
NA,few,TRBV5-1,TRBJ2-7,CASSPAKGIAYEQYF,TGCGCCAGCAGCCCCGCCAAGGGAATAGCCTACGAGCAGTACTTC
NA,NA,TRBV28,TRBJ1-5,CASSAGSGQAEDQPQHF,TGTGCCAGCAGTGCCGGAAGTGGGCAGGCGGAGGATCAGCCCCAGCATTTT
TRBD1,few,TRBV30,TRBJ1-1,CAWSGRARGTEAFF,TGTGCCTGGAGCGGCAGGGCCAGGGGGACTGAAGCTTTCTTT
TRBD1,NA,TRBV9,TRBJ1-2,CASSARGGGHYGYTF,TGTGCCAGCAGCGCCAGGGGGGGTGGTCACTATGGCTACACCTTC
TRBD1,NA,TRBV5-8,TRBJ1-4,CASSQGQGALPNEKLFF,TGTGCCAGCAGCCAGGGACAGGGGGCGCTGCCTAATGAAAAACTGTTTTTT
TRBD2,once,TRBV9,TRBJ2-2,CASGDRFASGLAGGTGELFF,TGTGCCAGCGGGGACAGGTTCGCCTCGGGGCTAGCGGGGGGAACCGGGGAGCTGTTTTTT
TRBD1,few,TRBV19,TRBJ1-2,CASSPKGQSYTF,TGTGCCAGTAGTCCCAAGGGACAGAGTTACACCTTC
TRBD1,NA,TRBV28,TRBJ1-6,CASSLTGANNSPLHF,TGTGCCAGCAGTCTGACAGGGGCGAATAATTCACCCCTCCACTTT
NA,NA,TRBV12-3/TRBV12-4,TRBJ1-5,CASSNSNQPQHF,TGTGCCAGCAGTAATAGCAATCAGCCCCAGCATTTT
TRBD1,NA,TRBV19,TRBJ1-3,CASTAGGRGNTIYF,TGTGCCAGTACCGCAGGGGGCCGGGGAAACACCATATATTTT
NA,NA,TRBV19,TRBJ1-2,CASLGFTVGTLGYTF,TGTGCCAGTCTAGGGTTTACGGTGGGGACTCTCGGCTACACCTTC
TRBD1,NA,TRBV10-2,TRBJ1-2,CASNPGAGGDYGYTF,TGCGCCAGCAACCCCGGGGCAGGGGGCGACTATGGCTACACCTTC
NA,NA,TRBV7-2,TRBJ2-1,CASGSYNEQFF,TGTGCCAGCGGATCCTACAATGAGCAGTTCTTC
NA,NA,TRBV7-2,TRBJ1-5,CASSLRSNQPQHF,TGTGCCAGCAGCTTAAGGAGCAATCAGCCCCAGCATTTT
NA,NA,TRBV6-1,TRBJ1-1,CASSEENQGELNTEAFF,TGTGCCAGCAGTGAAGAAAATCAGGGAGAGTTGAACACTGAAGCTTTCTTT
TRBD2,few,TRBV28,TRBJ2-1,CASTTSGGVSYNEQFF,TGTGCCAGCACCACAAGCGGGGGGGTCTCCTACAATGAGCAGTTCTTC
TRBD1,NA,TRBV2,TRBJ1-6,CASSGQGAFNSPLHF,TGTGCCAGCAGTGGACAGGGGGCTTTTAATTCACCCCTCCACTTT
TRBD1,many,TRBV28,TRBJ1-5,CASSSGQAHGNQPQHF,TGTGCCAGCAGTTCGGGACAGGCCCACGGAAATCAGCCCCAGCATTTT
NA,NA,TRBV19,TRBJ1-5,CASSQGRNQPQHF,TGTGCCAGTAGTCAGGGGAGAAATCAGCCCCAGCATTTT
NA,NA,TRBV3-1/TRBV3-2,TRBJ1-3,CASSQATSSSGNTIYF,TGTGCCAGCAGCCAAGCGACTTCGAGCTCTGGAAACACCATATATTTT
NA,NA,TRBV5-1,TRBJ2-3,CASSSGGGIDTQYF,TGCGCCAGCAGTTCAGGCGGGGGCATAGATACGCAGTATTTT
NA,NA,TRBV2,TRBJ1-2,CASTRLTGTYGYTF,TGTGCCAGCACCAGACTGACAGGCACCTATGGCTACACCTTC
TRBD1,NA,TRBV5-1,TRBJ1-1,CASSSSTGYTEAFF,TGCGCCAGCAGCTCCTCGACAGGGTACACTGAAGCTTTCTTT
NA,NA,TRBV11-3,TRBJ2-5,CASSPWEAQETQYF,TGTGCCAGCAGCCCATGGGAGGCCCAAGAGACCCAGTACTTC
NA,few,TRBV3-1/TRBV3-2,TRBJ1-6,CASSKNRNSPLHF,TGTGCCAGCAGCAAAAATCGTAATTCACCCCTCCACTTT
NA,NA,TRBV10-3,TRBJ2-2,CAISESHGAGELFF,TGTGCCATCAGTGAGTCGCATGGTGCCGGGGAGCTGTTTTTT
TRBD1,few,TRBV6-5,TRBJ1-2,CASSPRTGDNYGYTF,TGTGCCAGCAGTCCTCGGACAGGGGACAACTATGGCTACACCTTC
NA,NA,TRBV5-1,TRBJ2-2,CASAPGTANTGELFF,TGCGCCAGCGCCCCTGGGACGGCGAACACCGGGGAGCTGTTTTTT
TRBD2,NA,TRBV19,TRBJ2-6,CASSHGRGSGANVLTF,TGTGCCAGTAGTCACGGGAGGGGATCTGGGGCCAACGTCCTGACTTTC
TRBD2,NA,TRBV9,TRBJ2-5,CASSPRGGETQYF,TGTGCCAGCAGCCCCCGGGGGGGGGAGACCCAGTACTTC
TRBD1,NA,TRBV6-4,TRBJ1-1,CASSTLHRDRSTEAFF,TGTGCCAGCAGTACCTTACACCGGGACAGAAGCACTGAAGCTTTCTTT
NA,few,TRBV2,TRBJ2-5,CATQTGGETQYF,TGTGCCACCCAGACAGGAGGGGAGACCCAGTACTTC
TRBD1,NA,TRBV6-6,TRBJ2-5,CASSRSGTGSRQETQYF,TGTGCCAGCAGCCGATCCGGGACAGGGAGTCGTCAGGAGACCCAGTACTTC
NA,NA,TRBV28,TRBJ1-2,CASSLRSGGVYGYTF,TGTGCCAGCAGTTTACGGTCGGGGGGCGTCTATGGCTACACCTTC
NA,NA,TRBV19,TRBJ2-2,CASSMSGAGELFF,TGTGCCAGTAGTATGTCAGGTGCCGGGGAGCTGTTTTTT
NA,NA,TRBV10-3,TRBJ1-5,CAIGDQPQHF,TGTGCCATCGGGGATCAGCCCCAGCATTTT
TRBD1,NA,TRBV29-1,TRBJ2-1,CSVSIDRGSSYNEQFF,TGCAGCGTCTCAATTGACAGGGGAAGCTCCTACAATGAGCAGTTCTTC
NA,NA,TRBV7-9,TRBJ2-5,CASSLAAGSGETQYF,TGTGCCAGCAGCTTAGCGGCAGGGAGTGGAGAGACCCAGTACTTC
TRBD2,NA,TRBV7-3,TRBJ2-3,CASSLIYASGGRADTQYF,TGTGCCAGCAGCTTAATTTATGCTAGCGGGGGCAGGGCGGATACGCAGTATTTT
TRBD1,NA,TRBV7-9,TRBJ1-4,CASSTQLQGKREKLFF,TGTGCCAGCAGCACGCAGTTACAGGGGAAGAGGGAAAAACTGTTTTTT
NA,NA,TRBV5-1,TRBJ2-1,CASSLSSPANEQFF,TGCGCCAGCAGCCTCAGTTCGCCGGCCAATGAGCAGTTCTTC